This TCR beta chain was captured in a study of T cells in localized non-small cell lung cancer. Produced via immunoSEQ multiplex PCR; TCRdb's table is partial and in-frame only. The sample has 30,000 or so clones, around 90% seen once. Study-level points and caveats: Appearance in adjacent lung was seen for a median about 59 of the top 100 tumor clones. Uninvolved adjacent lung had higher T cell clonality than tumor and all other tissues. Sequencing was restricted to one tumor region; therefore, heterogeneity remains possible.

V was shortened by 5 bases and J by 3 bases, with 17 bases between the two germline ends. CDR3 length: 15 residues. Germline loops: CDR1 MNHGY, CDR2 SVAAGI. Details on this clone: The antigen remains unidentified.

The chain joins TRBV6-9 to TRBJ2-7; possible D gene TRBD2, 5 bases. Here the sequenced sample was peripheral blood, taken before any cancer treatment. The receptor's source is a female donor older than 55 with stage I lung adenocarcinoma. CDR3: CASSPNVGVGYEQYF. The CDR3 DNA sequence: TGTGCCAGCAGTCCTAATGTGGGAGTCGGCTACGAGCAGTACTTC.